The following is a TCR beta chain sequence with its context. This sample is drawn from a study of blood T cell repertoires in COVID-19. Background on the study: Italy, Spain and the United States were the sources of the convalescent and acute COVID-19 samples. The analysed material was cDNA or gDNA that came from T cells, B-cell-depleted T cells, or PBMCs.

Germline V gene data show CDR1 as SGHRS and CDR2 as YFSETQ. The CDR3 loop spans 13 amino acids. The V gene lost 6 bases and the J gene lost 0 bases, with 9 bases spanning the gap. In the source study's methods: Researchers report that nucleated cell counts were estimated from reference gene primer amplification. Sequencing used immunoSEQ multiplex PCR; TCRdb keeps in-frame clones, though not all of them. That table supplies the V and J calls and clone size; D and trimming were determined from the DNA. The sample carries 40,000 to 45,000 clones, 89% recorded once. The sequence was obtained from a human donor in a cohort sampled during active COVID-19. Sequencing input: peripheral blood. This chain uses TRBV5-1 with TRBJ1-1, with D possibly TRBD1 on 6 matching bases. DNA of the CDR3: TGCGCCAGCACCGGACAGTTGAACACTGAAGCTTTCTTT. Translating it yields CASTGQLNTEAFF.